The TCR beta chain under discussion was sequenced for a study of shared clonotypes between healthy human individuals. Overall study findings and caveats: Lower generation probabilities were found for non-shared clonotypes than for those shared by all four donors. Across subsets, estimated richness was generally greater for naive than for memory populations. There were few donors, and this limited the genetic and exposure-history diversity represented.

V was cut by 0 bases and J by 6 bases, with 12 bases left in between. The CDR3 extends over 14 amino acids. Germline V gene sequence: CDR1 SGHDN, CDR2 FVKESK. Terminally differentiated effector memory CD45RA+ cells were left out of the naive CD8 fraction, which was CD45RO-negative and positively selected for CCR7. As for this clone: The antigen remains unidentified.

Sequencing was performed with immunoSEQ multiplex PCR; in TCRdb, only in-frame clones are kept and a portion is missing. The sample carries about 1,900,000 clones, approximately 94% recorded once. The sequenced sample consisted of naive CD8+ T cells sorted from blood. This chain joins TRBV14 and TRBJ2-7; no firm D call. This TCR was sampled from a man between 18 and 29 years old in good health. The DNA of the CDR3 is TGTGCCAGCAGCCAAGATGCGTGGAGTGGCGAGCAGTACTTC. Amino acid sequence: CASSQDAWSGEQYF.